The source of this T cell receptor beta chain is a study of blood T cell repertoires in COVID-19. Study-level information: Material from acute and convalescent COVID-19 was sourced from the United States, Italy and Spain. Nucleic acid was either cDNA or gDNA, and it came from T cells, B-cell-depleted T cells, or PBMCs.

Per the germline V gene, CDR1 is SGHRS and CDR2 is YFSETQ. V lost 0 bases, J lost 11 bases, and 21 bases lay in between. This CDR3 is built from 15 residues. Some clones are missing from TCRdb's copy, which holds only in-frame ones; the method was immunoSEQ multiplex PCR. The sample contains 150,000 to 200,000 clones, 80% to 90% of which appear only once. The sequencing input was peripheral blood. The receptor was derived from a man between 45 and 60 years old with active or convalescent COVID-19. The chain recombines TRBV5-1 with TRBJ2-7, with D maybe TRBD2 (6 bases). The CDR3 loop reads CASSLGKVLIGEEYF. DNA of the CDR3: TGCGCCAGCAGCTTGGGGAAGGTCCTCATTGGGGAGGAGTACTTC.